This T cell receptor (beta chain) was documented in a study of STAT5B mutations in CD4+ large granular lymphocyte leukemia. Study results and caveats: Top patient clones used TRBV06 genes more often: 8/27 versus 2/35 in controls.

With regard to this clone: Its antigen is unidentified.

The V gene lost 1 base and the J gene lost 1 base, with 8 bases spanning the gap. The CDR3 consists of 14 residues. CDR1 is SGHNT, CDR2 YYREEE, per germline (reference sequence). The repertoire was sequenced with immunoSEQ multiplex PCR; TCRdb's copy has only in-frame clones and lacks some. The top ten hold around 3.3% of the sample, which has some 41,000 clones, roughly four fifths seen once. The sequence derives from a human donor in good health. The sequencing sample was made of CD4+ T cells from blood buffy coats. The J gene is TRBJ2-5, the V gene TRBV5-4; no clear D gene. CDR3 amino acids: CASSLTGVQETQYF. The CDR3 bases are TGTGCCAGCAGCTTGACCGGCGTCCAAGAGACCCAGTACTTC.